This passage covers 26 T cell receptor beta chains from one sample sequenced in a study of CD8 T cells in ankylosing spondylitis. These TCRs are of unknown antigen specificity. Whole-study findings and limits: A TCR beta motif of about eight highly homologous variants appeared characteristic of ankylosing spondylitis blood.

TCRdb reanalysed the 5' RACE reads using MiXCR and keeps one entry per CDR3 protein. Of some 330,000 distinct CDR3 sequences in the sample, 6.5% to 10% were seen once. Sequencing was done on a sample of blood, either unsorted or a sorted T cell fraction (not recorded which). The receptors come from a male donor with ankylosing spondylitis.

This clonotype was found many times. J is TRBJ1-6 and V is TRBV7-3, with D hard to call. V lost 2 bases, J lost 9 bases, and 8 bases lay in between. The CDR3 spans 13 residues. Germline loops: CDR1 SGHTA, CDR2 FQGTGA. The CDR3 nucleotides read TGTGCCAGCAGCTTAGGCGCTGGTTCACCCCTCCACTTT. Its translation: CASSLGAGSPLHF.

This chain joins TRBV5-1 and TRBJ2-7; 11 nucleotides line up with TRBD2. This CDR3 is built from 16 residues. The ends lost 1 base at V and 1 base at J; junction bases unmatched: 4. Germline CDR1 SGHRS, CDR2 YFSETQ. DNA for the CDR3: TGCGCCAGCAGCTTGTTGCTAGCGGGAGGTTCCTACGAGCAGTACTTC. Translated: CASSLLLAGGSYEQYF. Drawing the rest from reference TRBV5-1 and TRBJ2-7, the complete variable domain is KAGVTQTPRYLIKTRGQQVTLSCSPISGHRSVSWYQQTPGQGLQFLFEYFSETQRNKGNFPGRFSGRQFSNSRSEMNVSTLELGDSALYLCASSLLLAGGSYEQYFGPGTRLTVT.

The J gene is TRBJ2-1, the V gene TRBV7-9, with 13 bases fitting TRBD2. Germline CDR1 and CDR2: SEHNR and FQNEAQ (reference sequence). The CDR3 covers 15 residues. J was trimmed by 5 bases and V by 7 bases; bases with no gene match: 5. CDR3 DNA: TGTGCCAGCACCGGACTAGCGGGAGTCGACAATGAGCAGTTCTTC. Protein: CASTGLAGVDNEQFF.

The rearrangement links TRBV29-1 to TRBJ2-7; D not resolved. CDR1 SQVTM and CDR2 ANQGSEA come from the germline V gene. The length of the CDR3 is 12 residues. V shed 5 bases and J shed 9 bases, with 17 bases lying between them. CDR3 amino acids: CSVPGPQRGQYF. CDR3 bases: TGCAGCGTTCCCGGGCCCCAACGCGGGCAGTACTTC.

V usage is TRBV25-1 and J usage is TRBJ2-5; tentatively, D is TRBD2 (5 bases). Per germline, CDR1 MGHDK and CDR2 SYGVNS. This CDR3 has 14 residues. With 3 bases removed from V and 0 bases from J, the gap between germline ends came to 8 bases. The CDR3 sequence: CASSDRDYQETQYF. Written as DNA, the CDR3 is TGTGCCAGCAGTGATCGGGATTACCAAGAGACCCAGTACTTC.

This clonotype was seen at least ten times. This rearrangement joins TRBV6-5 to TRBJ2-4, with D possibly TRBD1 on 5 matching bases. This CDR3 has 15 residues. Germline V gives CDR1 MNHEY, CDR2 SVGAGI. V lost 2 bases, J lost 0 bases, and 8 bases lay in between. CDR3 region: CASSYRGLAKNIQYF. Here the CDR3 DNA reads TGTGCCAGCAGTTACAGGGGCCTAGCCAAAAACATTCAGTACTTC.

The gene calls are TRBV5-4 and TRBJ2-1; a possible D gene is TRBD1 (5 bases). This CDR3 is built from 12 residues. Germline CDR1 reads SGHNT; CDR2 reads YYREEE (reference sequence). V gave up 4 bases and J gave up 6 bases, with 8 bases separating them. CDR3 in DNA: TGTGCCAGCAGCGGAGACAGCAATGAGCAGTTCTTC. It encodes CASSGDSNEQFF.

The gene calls are TRBV6-1 and TRBJ1-5, with a possible D match to TRBD1 (5 bases). V lost 7 bases and J 4 bases, leaving 17 bases between the germline ends. CDR3 length equals 15 residues. The germline gives CDR1 MNHNS, CDR2 SASEGT. CDR3 DNA sequence: TGTGCCAGCACACGGGACGGTGGGCGTAATCAGCCCCAGCATTTT. Translating it yields CASTRDGGRNQPQHF.

This clonotype turned up a few times. The gene calls are TRBV7-2 and TRBJ2-7, with D perhaps given as TRBD1 or TRBD2 (5 bases each). From germline, CDR1 is SGHTA and CDR2 FQGNSA. The ends were cut back, 7 bases at V and 9 bases at J, with 22 bases in the middle. This CDR3 contains 14 residues. CDR3 amino acids: CASTPLRDASGQYF. In DNA, the CDR3 is TGTGCCAGCACCCCCCTCCGGGACGCAAGCGGGCAGTACTTC.

The CDR3 coding sequence is TGTGCCAGCAGTGTACAGGGGCGTAATCAGCCCCAGCATTTT. Translated: CASSVQGRNQPQHF. The chain combines TRBV12-3 or TRBV12-4 with TRBJ1-5, with 7 nucleotides matching TRBD1. Trimming removed 5 bases from V and 4 bases from J; junction bases left unmatched: 5. This CDR3 has 14 amino acids.

There are a few counts of this clonotype. V and J are TRBV9 and TRBJ2-5, with unresolved D. Trimming pared 6 bases from V and 2 bases from J, leaving 17 bases between. The CDR3 has 15 amino acids. Germline CDR1 and CDR2: SGDLS and YYNGEE. The CDR3 coding sequence is TGTGCCAGCACCCCAGCTGCAACACCGCAAGAGACCCAGTACTTC. Protein sequence: CASTPAATPQETQYF.

This clonotype was observed a handful of times. The V call is TRBV2, the J call TRBJ2-1; perhaps TRBD1 as D (5 bases). This CDR3 is 14 amino acids long. Germline V gives CDR1 SNHLY, CDR2 FYNNEI. Trimming pared 6 bases from V and 4 bases from J, leaving 13 bases between. The CDR3 DNA is TGTGCCAGCAGGCCGAGTGGGGCTTACAATGAGCAGTTCTTC. It translates to CASRPSGAYNEQFF.

The gene calls are TRBV27 and TRBJ2-1, with D tentatively TRBD1 or TRBD2 (5 bases each). CDR3 length: 16 amino acids. CDR1 is MNHEY and CDR2 is SMNVEV in the germline V gene (reference sequence). V shed 6 bases and J shed 4 bases, with 19 bases lying between them. CDR3 amino acids: CASRGEGLEAYNEQFF. The CDR3, as DNA: TGTGCCAGCAGGGGGGAAGGCCTTGAAGCTTACAATGAGCAGTTCTTC.

J is TRBJ2-1 and V is TRBV6-4, with 11 bases identical to TRBD2. Germline V CDR1 and CDR2: MRHNA, SNTAGT. The CDR3 spans 15 residues. V dropped 5 bases and J dropped 6; count of bases not matched to a gene: 6. The CDR3 nucleotides read TGTGCCAGCAGTCCCGGGACTAGCGGACCCAATGAGCAGTTCTTC. Its protein is CASSPGTSGPNEQFF.

The chain recombines TRBV2 with TRBJ2-1; no clear D gene. The germline V gene encodes CDR1 SNHLY and CDR2 FYNNEI. CDR3 length equals 15 residues. Trimming removed 3 bases from V and 0 bases from J, with 9 bases in between. CDR3 sequence: CASSDLLSSYNEQFF. Written as DNA, the CDR3 is TGTGCCAGCAGTGATTTACTGAGCTCCTACAATGAGCAGTTCTTC. The full variable domain, in which reference TRBV2 and TRBJ2-1 provide the parts outside the CDR3, is EPEVTQTPSHQVTQMGQEVILRCVPISNHLYFYWYRQILGQKVEFLVSFYNNEISEKSEIFDDQFSVERPDGSNFTLKIRSTKLEDSAMYFCASSDLLSSYNEQFFGPGTRLTVL.

This clonotype was seen repeatedly, ten times or more. J is TRBJ1-1 and V is TRBV6-2 or TRBV6-3; TRBD1 aligns across 7 bases. The CDR3 spans 12 residues. The germline CDR1 and CDR2 sequences are MNHEY and SVGEGT. After removal of 6 bases from V and 11 bases from J, the junction contained 9 bases not matched to a gene. In DNA form, the CDR3 reads TGTGCCAGCAGAAACCTGGACAGGTCGGCTTTCTTT. This encodes CASRNLDRSAFF.

This clonotype has only a few counts. The CDR3 sequence is CASRKRGAAGNTIYF. CDR3 DNA: TGTGCCAGCAGAAAACGGGGGGCCGCTGGAAACACCATATATTTT. The chain recombines TRBV3-1 with TRBJ1-3, with D possibly matching TRBD1 (6 bases). Germline CDR1 is LGHDT and CDR2 is YNNKEL (reference sequence). This CDR3 region has 15 residues. Trimming took 6 bases from V and 2 from J, leaving 14 bases between them.

The V and J genes are TRBV6-2 or TRBV6-3 and TRBJ1-1, with a possible D match to TRBD1 (6 bases). This CDR3 contains 14 residues. Germline CDR1 and CDR2: MNHEY and SVGEGT. V lost 4 bases, J lost 5 bases, and 14 bases lay in between. The CDR3 protein is CASSSTGGYTEAFF. The CDR3 coding sequence is TGTGCCAGCAGTTCCACCGGGGGCTATACTGAAGCTTTCTTT.

About this clonotype itself: A clone one base away is much larger, so this may be a read error. The chain links TRBV4-3 to TRBJ2-2, with 7 bases aligning to TRBD2. CDR3 length: 19 residues. CDR1 is LGHNA and CDR2 is YSLEER in the germline V gene. DNA for the CDR3: TGCGCCAGCAGCCATGCCTATTCACTGGGAGGGCCGGACACCGAGGAGCTGTTTTTT. Encoded protein: CASSHAYSLGGPDTEELFF.

This clonotype was picked up a small number of times. V and J are TRBV9 and TRBJ1-2; D not resolved. This CDR3 is 11 amino acids long. Germline CDR1 and CDR2: SGDLS and YYNGEE. Trimming stripped 6 bases from V and 5 bases from J, with 8 bases between. For the CDR3, the DNA is TGTGCCAGCAACGGACTGTATGGCTACACCTTC. This gives the protein CASNGLYGYTF.

This clonotype was seen a few times. The chain is built from TRBV29-1 and TRBJ2-6, with D unclear. Trimming took 3 bases from V and 0 from J, leaving 6 bases between them. The CDR3 runs to 14 residues. Germline-derived CDR1 and CDR2 are SQVTM and ANQGSEA. CDR3 sequence (DNA): TGCAGCGTTGATTTCGGCTCTGGGGCCAACGTCCTGACTTTC. Its translation: CSVDFGSGANVLTF.

This clonotype was seen a few times. This chain links TRBV11-2 with TRBJ2-7; D gene unclear. This CDR3 comprises 14 residues. V was trimmed by 5 bases and J by 6 bases, leaving 17 bases between them. The germline V gene encodes CDR1 SGHAT and CDR2 FQNNGV. The CDR3 bases are TGTGCCAGCAGCCCATTGACCGGAGTGGGCGAGCAGTACTTC. Translation: CASSPLTGVGEQYF.

A few counts support this clonotype. V and J are TRBV7-3 and TRBJ2-2, with 7 positions matching TRBD1. The CDR3 contains 16 residues. V shed 5 bases and J 1 base; nucleotides not matched to a gene: 7. CDR1 and CDR2 from the germline V gene are SGHTA and FQGTGA. The CDR3 loop reads CASSPRTGLNTGELFF. In DNA form, the CDR3 reads TGTGCCAGCAGCCCCCGGACAGGTTTGAACACCGGGGAGCTGTTTTTT.

This clonotype occurred a few times. The CDR3 loop reads CASSLDPGREQFF. CDR3 nucleotides: TGTGCCAGCAGCTTGGACCCGGGGCGGGAGCAGTTCTTC. This chain uses TRBV5-4 with TRBJ2-1; the D gene could be TRBD1 or TRBD2 (5 bases each). Germline V gene lookup returns CDR1 SGHNT and CDR2 YYREEE (reference sequence). V dropped 0 bases and J dropped 10 bases, with 11 bases sitting between them. This CDR3 region has 13 residues.

The chain couples TRBV7-9 to TRBJ2-5; no clear D gene. In germline, CDR1 is SEHNR, CDR2 FQNEAQ (reference sequence). The CDR3 is made up of 13 amino acids. Trimming pared 2 bases from V and 2 bases from J, leaving 6 bases between. CDR3 residues: CASSLKPQETQYF. CDR3 nucleotides: TGTGCCAGCAGCTTAAAACCTCAAGAGACCCAGTACTTC. The whole variable domain, filled in from reference TRBV7-9 and TRBJ2-5, reads DTGVSQNPRHKITKRGQNVTFRCDPISEHNRLYWYRQTLGQGPEFLTYFQNEAQLEKSRLLSDRFSAERPKGSFSTLEIQRTEQGDSAMYLCASSLKPQETQYFGPGTRLLVL.

The J gene is TRBJ2-1, the V gene TRBV5-1, with D perhaps being TRBD1 or TRBD2 (5 bases each). Germline CDR1 reads SGHRS; CDR2 reads YFSETQ. The CDR3 is made up of 15 amino acids. V shed 0 bases and J shed 8 bases, with 15 bases lying between them. This CDR3 reads CASSLGGAQDHEQFF. CDR3 bases: TGCGCCAGCAGCTTGGGAGGGGCCCAGGACCATGAGCAGTTCTTC.